The sequence of this TCR beta chain was determined in a study of cytomegalovirus exposure and HLA in healthy donors. Points from the study as a whole: Based on reports, TCR beta sequences accurately predicted HLA-A and HLA-B alleles for most subjects. Rare TCR sequences predominated, though certain public TCRs were found in many donors.

The PCR ran on 60 Vbeta and 13 Jbeta primers. Authors' methods: Roughly 12 million shared chains were among around 78 million unique TCR beta chains counted in a later analysis. Some clones are missing from TCRdb's copy, which holds only in-frame ones; the method was immunoSEQ multiplex PCR. V, J and clone size were drawn from that table, and D and trimming were deduced from the DNA. Of 95,000 to 150,000 clones listed, 70% to 80% are singletons. This clone came up a few times. As yet, its antigen is unknown. The germline V gene has CDR1 SNHLY and CDR2 FYNNEI. CDR3 length: 15 amino acids. The V gene end was trimmed by 3 bases and the J gene end by 6 bases; junction bases not matched to a gene: 3.

This receptor was identified in a man aged 35-49 years in good health and CMV-seronegative. Sequenced: PBMCs. The rearrangement uses TRBV2 and TRBJ2-3; TRBD2 matches 13 bases. CDR3 sequence (DNA): TGTGCCAGCAGTGACTCGACTAGCGGGGGGGATACGCAGTATTTT. It is translated as CASSDSTSGGDTQYF.